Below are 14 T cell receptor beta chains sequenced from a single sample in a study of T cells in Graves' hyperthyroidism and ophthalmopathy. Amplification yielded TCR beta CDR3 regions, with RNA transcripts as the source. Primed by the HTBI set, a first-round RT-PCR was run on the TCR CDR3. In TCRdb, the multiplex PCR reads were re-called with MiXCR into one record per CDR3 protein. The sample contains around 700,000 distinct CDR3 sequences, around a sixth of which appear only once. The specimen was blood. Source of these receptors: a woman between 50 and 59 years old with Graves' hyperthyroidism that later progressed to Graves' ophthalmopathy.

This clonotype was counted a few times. CDR3 loop: CASSRRGQNNEKLFF. The DNA for the CDR3 is TGTGCCAGCAGCCGAAGAGGACAGAATAATGAAAAACTGTTTTTT. The gene calls are TRBV3-1 and TRBJ1-4; possible D gene TRBD1, 6 bases. V gave up 4 bases and J gave up 4 bases, with 13 bases separating them. Germline V gene data show CDR1 as LGHDT and CDR2 as YNNKEL (reference sequence). The CDR3 has 15 amino acids.

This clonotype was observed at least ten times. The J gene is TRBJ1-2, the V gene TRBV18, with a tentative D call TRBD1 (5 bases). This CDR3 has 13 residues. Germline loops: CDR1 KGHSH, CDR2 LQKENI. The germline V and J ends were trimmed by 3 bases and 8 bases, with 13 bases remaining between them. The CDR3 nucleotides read TGTGCCAGCTCACCGTCCTCTTCAGGGGGCTACACCTTC. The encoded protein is CASSPSSSGGYTF.

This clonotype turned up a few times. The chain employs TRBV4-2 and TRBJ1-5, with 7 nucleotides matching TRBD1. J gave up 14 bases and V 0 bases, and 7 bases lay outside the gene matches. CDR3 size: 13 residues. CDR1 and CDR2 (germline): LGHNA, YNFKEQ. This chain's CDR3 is CASSQERQGPEHF. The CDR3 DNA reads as TGTGCCAGCAGCCAAGAGCGACAGGGCCCAGAGCATTTT.

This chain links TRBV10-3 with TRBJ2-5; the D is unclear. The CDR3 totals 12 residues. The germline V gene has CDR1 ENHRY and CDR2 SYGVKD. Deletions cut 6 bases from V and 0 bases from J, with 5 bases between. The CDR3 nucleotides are TGTGCCATCAGCGTGAACCAAGAGACCCAGTACTTC. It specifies CAISVNQETQYF.

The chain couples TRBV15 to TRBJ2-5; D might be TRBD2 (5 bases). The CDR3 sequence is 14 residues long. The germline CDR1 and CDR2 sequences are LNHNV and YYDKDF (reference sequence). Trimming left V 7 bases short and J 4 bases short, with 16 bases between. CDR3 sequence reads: CATNDEWRLETQYF. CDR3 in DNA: TGTGCCACCAACGACGAGTGGAGGCTAGAGACCCAGTACTTC.

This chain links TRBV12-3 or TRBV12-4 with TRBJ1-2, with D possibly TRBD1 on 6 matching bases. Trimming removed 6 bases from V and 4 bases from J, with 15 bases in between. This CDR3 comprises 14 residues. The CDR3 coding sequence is TGTGCCAGCAGCCCCGGGACAAATTTCTATGGCTACACCTTC. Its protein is CASSPGTNFYGYTF.

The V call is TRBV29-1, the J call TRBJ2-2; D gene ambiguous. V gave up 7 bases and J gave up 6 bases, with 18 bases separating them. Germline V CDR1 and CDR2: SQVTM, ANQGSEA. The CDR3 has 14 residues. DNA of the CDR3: TGCAGCGCCTGGAGAACCGGACGGGCCGGGGAGCTGTTTTTT. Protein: CSAWRTGRAGELFF.

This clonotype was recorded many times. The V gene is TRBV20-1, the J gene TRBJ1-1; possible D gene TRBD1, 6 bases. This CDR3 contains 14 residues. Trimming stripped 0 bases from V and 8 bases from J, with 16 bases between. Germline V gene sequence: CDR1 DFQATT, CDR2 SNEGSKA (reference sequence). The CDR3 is CSAREWVQGKEAFF. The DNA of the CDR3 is TGCAGTGCTAGAGAATGGGTACAGGGCAAGGAAGCTTTCTTT.

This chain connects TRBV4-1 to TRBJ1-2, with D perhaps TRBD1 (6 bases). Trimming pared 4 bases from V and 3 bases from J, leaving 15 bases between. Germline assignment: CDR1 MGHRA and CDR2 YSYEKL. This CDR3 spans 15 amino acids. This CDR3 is CASSRPAGADYGYTF. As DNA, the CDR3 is TGCGCCAGCAGCCGGCCCGCGGGGGCGGACTATGGCTACACCTTC.

CDR3 residues: CASSYSLAYNEQFF. CDR3 DNA: TGTGCCAGCAGTTACTCTCTAGCCTACAATGAGCAGTTCTTC. This chain uses TRBV6-5 with TRBJ2-1; no clear D. The CDR3 loop spans 14 amino acids. CDR1 is MNHEY and CDR2 is SVGAGI in the germline V gene. V was trimmed by 0 bases and J by 2 bases, leaving 5 bases between them.

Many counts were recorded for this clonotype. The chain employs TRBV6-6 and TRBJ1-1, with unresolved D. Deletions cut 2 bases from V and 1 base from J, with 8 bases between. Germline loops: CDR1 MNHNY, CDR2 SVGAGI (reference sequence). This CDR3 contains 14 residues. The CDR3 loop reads CASSYRSGNTEAFF. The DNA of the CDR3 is TGTGCCAGCAGTTACAGATCCGGGAACACTGAAGCTTTCTTT.

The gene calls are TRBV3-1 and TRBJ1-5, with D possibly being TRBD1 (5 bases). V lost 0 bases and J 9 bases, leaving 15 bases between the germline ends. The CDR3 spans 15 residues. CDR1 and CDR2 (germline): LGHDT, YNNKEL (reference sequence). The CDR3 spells CASSQDGQAGGPQHF. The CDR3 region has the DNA TGTGCCAGCAGCCAAGATGGGCAGGCTGGGGGGCCCCAGCATTTT.

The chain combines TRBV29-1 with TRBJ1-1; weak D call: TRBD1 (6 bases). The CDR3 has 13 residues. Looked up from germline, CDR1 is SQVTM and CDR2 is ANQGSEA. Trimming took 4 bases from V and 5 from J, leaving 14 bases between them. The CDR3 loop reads CSVGGQFSTEAFF. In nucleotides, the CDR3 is TGCAGCGTTGGCGGACAGTTTAGTACTGAAGCTTTCTTT.

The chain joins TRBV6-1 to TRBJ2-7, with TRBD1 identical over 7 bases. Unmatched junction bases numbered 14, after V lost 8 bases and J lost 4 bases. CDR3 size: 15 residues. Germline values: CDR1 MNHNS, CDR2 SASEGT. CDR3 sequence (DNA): TGTGCCAGCGGGAAGGGGACAGCGAGTTCTTACGAGCAGTACTTC. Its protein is CASGKGTASSYEQYF.